One T cell receptor beta chain is described in this entry. Trimming at V came to 2 bases and at J to 9 bases, leaving 16 bases not matched to a gene. Germline lookup yields CDR1 MGHRA and CDR2 YSYEKL. The CDR3 is 19 residues long. Nominal health characterized the donors when sampled, though unrecorded immune exposures were likely. The sample is drawn from a study of cytomegalovirus exposure and HLA in healthy donors. This PCR relied on a set of 60 Vbeta primers and 13 Jbeta primers. The authors' processing: Among the unique TCR beta chains that a later analysis counted, 75 million to 85 million in all, about 12 million were shared. Some clones are missing from TCRdb's copy, which holds only in-frame ones; the method was immunoSEQ multiplex PCR. V and J calls and clone size are those listed in that table; D and trimming were worked out from the DNA. The repertoire holds over 150,000 clones, with more than 75% as singletons.

Sequenced sample: PBMCs. V is TRBV4-1 and J is TRBJ2-1, with 13 bases matching TRBD2. The clonotype was recovered from a woman aged 45-59 years in good health and CMV-seropositive. CDR3 loop: CASSQTHAGGTSGMVEQFF. DNA for the CDR3: TGCGCCAGCAGCCAAACTCACGCCGGCGGGACTAGCGGGATGGTTGAGCAGTTCTTC.